These T cell receptor beta chains were read from a single sample in a study of T cell responses to AZD1222 COVID-19 vaccine. The repertoire was sequenced with immunoSEQ multiplex PCR; TCRdb's copy has only in-frame clones and lacks some. The sample has some 130,000 clones; less than 95% are singletons. The sample was peripheral blood, taken on day 0 of AZD1222 vaccination. The origin of the receptors is an adult in good health. Both conserved end residues are part of each CDR3. D genes are given only for firm matches. Not every row has a clone size; where given, it reads once, few, many or a size class.

J | size | D | V | DNA | CDR3
TRBJ1-4 | - | - | TRBV28 | TGTGCCAGCGGGGACTTTAATGAAAAACTGTTTTTT | CASGDFNEKLFF
TRBJ1-2 | - | - | TRBV18 | TGTGCCAGCTCACCCGTAGGGCAGGGCTACTATGGCTACACCTTC | CASSPVGQGYYGYTF
TRBJ2-7 | - | TRBD2 | TRBV3-1/TRBV3-2 | TGTGCCAGCAGCCAAGGGGGGAGGGCCCACGAGCAGTACTTC | CASSQGGRAHEQYF
TRBJ2-1 | - | - | TRBV5-4 | TGTGCCAGCAAACCAAGGGAGTCCTACAATGAGCAGTTCTTC | CASKPRESYNEQFF
TRBJ1-2 | - | TRBD1 | TRBV14 | TGTGCCAGCAGCCCTGGGTACACCGGGACAGAAATCTATGGCTACACCTTC | CASSPGYTGTEIYGYTF
TRBJ2-3 | - | - | TRBV12-5 | TGTGCTAGTGGTTTGCTAACACAGGGTGCAGATACGCAGTATTTT | CASGLLTQGADTQYF
TRBJ1-1 | - | - | TRBV28 | TGTGCCAGCAGTTCCCCGTTCGCGGGGGAGACCGAAGCTTTCTTT | CASSSPFAGETEAFF
TRBJ2-1 | - | - | TRBV28 | TGTGCCAGCCATAGGCGGGCTACGTCCGGTGAGCAGTTCTTC | CASHRRATSGEQFF
TRBJ1-3 | - | - | TRBV19 | TGTGCCAGTAGTAATGTGGACAAGAAGAGCTTGGCCGGAAACACCATATATTTT | CASSNVDKKSLAGNTIYF
TRBJ2-2 | - | - | TRBV5-6 | TGTGCCAGCAGAGGGGCGGGGTTCACCGGGGAGCTGTTTTTT | CASRGAGFTGELFF
TRBJ2-7 | - | - | TRBV15 | TGTGCCACCAGCAGAGACGGGTTCTCCTACGAGCAGTACTTC | CATSRDGFSYEQYF
TRBJ2-5 | - | TRBD2 | TRBV5-1 | TGCGCCAGCAGGCCCCAGGGTAGCGGGGAAGAGACCCAGTACTTC | CASRPQGSGEETQYF
TRBJ2-7 | - | - | TRBV5-1 | TGCGCCAGCAGCTTGGAGGGGGGCCCCTACGAGCAGTACTTC | CASSLEGGPYEQYF
TRBJ2-2 | - | - | TRBV27 | TGTGCCAGCAGTTTTGGGTTGAACACCGGGGAGCTGTTTTTT | CASSFGLNTGELFF
TRBJ2-7 | - | - | TRBV28 | TGTGCCAGCAGTTCAGTCTACGAGCAGTACTTC | CASSSVYEQYF
TRBJ1-2 | - | TRBD1 | TRBV30 | TGTGCCTGGGTGAGAACGGACAGGGGCTTCTATGGCTACACCTTC | CAWVRTDRGFYGYTF
TRBJ2-3 | - | - | TRBV19 | TGTGCCAGTACCTACGGCAGGACCCTTCGGGATACGCAGTATTTT | CASTYGRTLRDTQYF
TRBJ2-1 | - | TRBD1 | TRBV28 | TGTGCCAGCAGTTACCGGGACAGGGGTAACAATGAGCAGTTCTTC | CASSYRDRGNNEQFF
TRBJ1-4 | - | - | TRBV15 | TGTGCCACCAGCAGAGATTGGGTTGAAAAACTGTTTTTT | CATSRDWVEKLFF
TRBJ1-2 | - | - | TRBV12-3/TRBV12-4 | TGTGCCAGCAGTCTCGACAGGAATTATGGCTACACCTTC | CASSLDRNYGYTF
TRBJ1-4 | once | - | TRBV7-9 | TGTGCCAGCAGCTTAATATCTACGGGTGAAAAACTGTTTTTT | CASSLISTGEKLFF
TRBJ1-2 | - | - | TRBV7-2 | TGTGCCAGCAGCCCCCGAGGGGGGAGGGATGGCTACACCTTC | CASSPRGGRDGYTF
TRBJ2-1 | - | TRBD2 | TRBV28 | TGTGCCAGCAGCCCTGCCCCGGGACTAGACAATGAGCAGTTCTTC | CASSPAPGLDNEQFF
TRBJ2-5 | - | - | TRBV7-9 | TGTGCAGGAGTAGGGGCAAAAGAGACCCAGTACTTC | CAGVGAKETQYF
TRBJ2-2 | - | - | TRBV15 | TGTGCCACCAGCAGTGGGGCAGGGGTTACCGGGGAGCTGTTTTTT | CATSSGAGVTGELFF
TRBJ1-4 | - | - | TRBV6-1 | TGTGCCAGCAGTGAAGGGCAGGGGAGAGAAAAACTGTTTTTT | CASSEGQGREKLFF
TRBJ1-1 | once | - | TRBV12-3/TRBV12-4 | TGTGCCAGCAGCCGCGGGTGGAGGGAAGCTTTCTTT | CASSRGWREAFF